A single sample is the source of the 15 T cell receptor beta chains below, sequenced in a study of shared clonotypes between healthy human individuals (dated by TCRdb to between 2020 and 2021). Receptor amplification or capture employed the immunoSEQ multiplex PCR assay. The immuneACCESS repertoire file appears here via TCRdb, limited to in-frame rearrangements. These files lack a portion of the clones; in checked studies, under half of the deficit traces to unresolved V genes, and the cause of the others is not known. The sample profile shows fewer than 550,000 clones; about three quarters of them were found once. Approximately 13% of the sample is held by the ten biggest clonotypes. The source material was PBMCs. These receptors were taken from a woman aged 40 to 50 in good health. Some clones in this sample may be carry-over from other donors' samples.

The chain has TRBV28 and TRBJ2-3; TRBD2 agrees at 10 bases. The V gene end was trimmed by 4 bases and the J gene end by 1 base; junction bases not matched to a gene: 2. This CDR3 spans 15 amino acids. The germline V gene encodes CDR1 MDHEN and CDR2 SYDVKM. The CDR3 coding sequence is TGTGCCAGCAGTTGGGGGACTAGCGGCACAGATACGCAGTATTTT. This sequence encodes CASSWGTSGTDTQYF.

In its sample, this clone was seen a few times. The chain uses TRBV25-1 and TRBJ1-4; D gene ambiguous. Looked up from germline, CDR1 is MGHDK and CDR2 is SYGVNS. Trimming left V 4 bases short and J 2 bases short, with 14 bases between. CDR3 length: 16 amino acids. CDR3 in amino acids: CASSGPYTGTNEKLFF. CDR3 coding DNA: TGTGCCAGCAGTGGCCCGTATACCGGCACTAATGAAAAACTGTTTTTT.

The chain uses TRBV2 and TRBJ2-3; 7 positions agree with TRBD2. V dropped 7 bases and J dropped 1; count of bases not matched to a gene: 17. The CDR3 length is 18 residues. Germline assignment: CDR1 SNHLY and CDR2 FYNNEI. The CDR3 bases are TGTGCCAGCAATTCGGTAATAAGCGGCCTAGCGGGCACAGATACGCAGTATTTT. It is translated as CASNSVISGLAGTDTQYF.

The rearrangement joins TRBV7-2 to TRBJ1-2; D gene uncertain. The CDR3 totals 15 residues. Trimming left V 2 bases short and J 4 bases short, with 14 bases between. Germline CDR1 is SGHTA and CDR2 is FQGNSA. The CDR3: CASSLQIAAPYGYTF. The CDR3 DNA is TGTGCCAGCAGCTTACAAATCGCAGCACCCTATGGCTACACCTTC.

This chain links TRBV27 with TRBJ2-7, with 11 bases that match TRBD2. The trim removed 6 bases at V and 13 bases at J, leaving 11 bases unmatched. The germline V gene encodes CDR1 MNHEY and CDR2 SMNVEV (reference sequence). The CDR3 covers 13 residues. In DNA, the CDR3 is TGTGCCAGCAGACAGACTAGCGGGGATTTGCGCTACTTC. Translating it yields CASRQTSGDLRYF.

The chain couples TRBV6-1 to TRBJ2-1; TRBD2 agrees at 11 bases. The CDR3 totals 21 residues. Germline values: CDR1 MNHNS, CDR2 SASEGT. V was pared by 2 bases and J by 7 bases, with 22 bases of the junction left unmatched. Written as DNA, the CDR3 is TGTGCCAGCAGTGAAAGGGGGGTCGACCCCCAACTAGCGGGAGTGCCTAATGAGCAGTTCTTC. This codes for CASSERGVDPQLAGVPNEQFF.

This clone appeared many times. V and J are TRBV6-1 and TRBJ2-6; D call uncertain. CDR3 size: 15 residues. The germline gives CDR1 MNHNS, CDR2 SASEGT. Trimming took off 3 bases at V and 0 bases at J, with 6 bases between the two ends. CDR3 sequence (DNA): TGTGCCAGCAGTGACAGAGCCTCTGGGGCCAACGTCCTGACTTTC. Translation gives CASSDRASGANVLTF.

V gene TRBV5-1 combines with J gene TRBJ2-7; 7 nucleotides match TRBD2. V lost 4 bases to trimming and J lost 6 bases; unmatched junction nucleotides: 4. The CDR3 length is 12 residues. Germline CDR1 and CDR2: SGHRS and YFSETQ. The CDR3 DNA reads TGCGCCAGCAGCGGGTCGGGAGGCGAGCAGTACTTC. This encodes CASSGSGGEQYF.

In this sample, this clone turned up once. CDR3 region: CASSSTQNTEAFF. In DNA, the CDR3 is TGTGCCAGCAGTTCCACCCAGAACACTGAAGCTTTCTTT. The chain recombines TRBV6-6 with TRBJ1-1; no clear D. The germline V gene encodes CDR1 MNHNY and CDR2 SVGAGI (reference sequence). The V and J ends lost 4 bases and 1 base respectively, with 7 bases between them. The CDR3 has 13 amino acids.

The V gene is TRBV5-1, the J gene TRBJ2-7; 7 bases line up with TRBD2. Germline assignment: CDR1 SGHRS and CDR2 YFSETQ. This CDR3 has 15 residues. Trimming took 4 bases from V and 6 from J; bases not matched to a gene: 13. The CDR3 region is CASSLDPTGLVEQYF. In DNA, the CDR3 is TGCGCCAGCAGCCTTGACCCTACTGGACTAGTCGAGCAGTACTTC.

The rearrangement joins TRBV5-1 to TRBJ2-7; TRBD1 agrees at 8 bases. This CDR3 has 13 residues. Trimming removed 2 bases from V and 7 bases from J; junction bases left unmatched: 5. Per germline, CDR1 SGHRS and CDR2 YFSETQ. The CDR3 DNA is TGCGCCAGCAGCTTCCAGGGGGCTTTGGAGCAGTACTTC. It codes for CASSFQGALEQYF.

V usage is TRBV28 and J usage is TRBJ1-5; D perhaps matches TRBD1 (6 bases). V shed 3 bases and J shed 3 bases, with 9 bases lying between them. Germline CDR1 and CDR2: MDHEN and SYDVKM. CDR3 length: 14 residues. The CDR3 spells CASSFNRDNQPQHF. CDR3 DNA sequence: TGTGCCAGCAGTTTTAACAGGGACAATCAGCCCCAGCATTTT.

The J gene is TRBJ2-1, the V gene TRBV18; 13 bases are a match to TRBD2. Germline V gene lookup returns CDR1 KGHSH and CDR2 LQKENI. This CDR3 contains 16 residues. Unmatched junction bases numbered 2, after V lost 1 base and J lost 5 bases. The CDR3, as DNA: TGTGCCAGCTCACCACAGGGACTAGCGGGAAACAATGAGCAGTTCTTC. Translated, it gives CASSPQGLAGNNEQFF.

As to this clone: A much larger clone is a single base away; this may be a read error. Other DNA variants within this sample encode the same CDR3. J is TRBJ2-7 and V is TRBV19; no clear D. The V end lost 6 bases, the J end lost 9 bases, and 21 bases lay between the germline ends. The CDR3 runs to 14 residues. CDR1 is LNHDA, CDR2 SQIVND, per germline (reference sequence). CDR3 DNA sequence: TGTGCCAGTAGCCAACCCGGAACCTTTATGGGGCAGTACTTC. As protein: CASSQPGTFMGQYF. Based on the CDR3 plus reference TRBV19 and TRBJ2-7, the full variable domain is DGGITQSPKYLFRKEGQNVTLSCEQNLNHDAMYWYRQDPGQGLRLIYYSQIVNDFQKGDIAEGYSVSREKKESFPLTVTSAQKNPTAFYLCASSQPGTFMGQYFGPGTRLTVT.

The gene calls are TRBV9 and TRBJ2-3, with D tentatively TRBD1 or TRBD2 (7 bases each). Per germline, CDR1 SGDLS and CDR2 YYNGEE. The V and J ends lost 4 bases and 0 bases respectively, with 15 bases between them. The CDR3 length is 16 residues. CDR3 loop: CASSTGDYFSTDTQYF. CDR3 DNA sequence: TGTGCCAGCAGCACAGGGGACTACTTTAGCACAGATACGCAGTATTTT. Combining the CDR3 with reference TRBV9 and TRBJ2-3 gives the whole variable domain DSGVTQTPKHLITATGQRVTLRCSPRSGDLSVYWYQQSLDQGLQFLIQYYNGEERAKGNILERFSAQQFPDLHSELNLSSLELGDSALYFCASSTGDYFSTDTQYFGPGTRLTVL.